One sample yielded the 15 T cell receptor beta chains listed below, sequenced in a study of T cell responses to AZD1222 COVID-19 vaccine. The table came from immunoSEQ multiplex PCR; TCRdb's copy has only in-frame clones and leaves some out. The sample has under 150,000 clones; about 87% are singletons. This specimen consisted of peripheral blood, obtained on day 0 of AZD1222 vaccination. The receptors come from an adult in good health.

The chain recombines TRBV3-1 (or the pseudogene TRBV3-2) with TRBJ2-7, with TRBD2 matching 9 bases. From germline, CDR1 is LGHDT and CDR2 YNNKEL (reference sequence). J was trimmed by 6 bases and V by 4 bases; bases with no gene match: 16. The CDR3 consists of 17 residues. The CDR3 loop is CASSPWIAGVSPSEQYF. CDR3 nucleotides: TGTGCCAGCAGCCCCTGGATAGCGGGGGTATCGCCATCCGAGCAGTACTTC.

The chain employs TRBV9 and TRBJ1-6; D is possibly TRBD1 (5 bases). With 3 bases removed from V and 5 bases from J, the gap between germline ends came to 12 bases. Germline CDR1 SGDLS, CDR2 YYNGEE. The CDR3 is 15 residues long. The CDR3 DNA reads TGTGCCAGCAGCGGGGGACCCTTTCATAATTCACCCCTCCACTTT. This translates into CASSGGPFHNSPLHF.

This chain links TRBV27 with TRBJ1-1; D is unclear. Germline CDR1 is MNHEY and CDR2 is SMNVEV (reference sequence). The CDR3 runs 14 residues. The germline V and J ends were trimmed by 3 bases and 1 base, with 9 bases remaining between them. The CDR3 DNA is TGTGCCAGCAGTTTGACCCGAAAGAACACTGAAGCTTTCTTT. Translation: CASSLTRKNTEAFF.

This rearrangement joins TRBV7-9 to TRBJ1-2, with D possibly being TRBD1 (6 bases). CDR1 is SEHNR and CDR2 is FQNEAQ in the germline V gene (reference sequence). Trimming stripped 4 bases from V and 0 bases from J, with 12 bases between. The CDR3 sequence is 15 residues long. The CDR3 loop reads CASSSSDRTNYGYTF. The CDR3 coding sequence is TGTGCCAGCAGCTCGTCGGACAGAACTAACTATGGCTACACCTTC.

This chain joins TRBV7-2 and TRBJ1-2; 7 bases map to TRBD1. CDR1 is SGHTA and CDR2 is FQGNSA in the germline V gene. This CDR3 comprises 14 residues. The V gene end was trimmed by 2 bases and the J gene end by 5 bases; junction bases not matched to a gene: 5. This chain's CDR3 is CASSLFKGAYGYTF. The DNA of the CDR3 is TGTGCCAGCAGCTTATTTAAGGGGGCGTATGGCTACACCTTC.

J is TRBJ1-2 and V is TRBV3-1 (or the pseudogene TRBV3-2), with a weak D call TRBD1 (6 bases). The CDR3 contains 14 residues. In germline, CDR1 is LGHDT, CDR2 YNNKEL (reference sequence). V dropped 1 base and J dropped 8 bases, with 14 bases sitting between them. CDR3 coding DNA: TGTGCCAGCAGCCAAGTTCAGGGGAGAGAGGGCTACACCTTC. Protein product: CASSQVQGREGYTF.

The rearrangement joins TRBV6-2 or TRBV6-3 to TRBJ1-1; D ambiguous. The CDR3 consists of 16 residues. The germline V and J ends were trimmed by 0 bases and 3 bases, with 14 bases remaining between them. The germline CDR1 and CDR2 sequences are MNHEY and SVGEGT. CDR3 amino acids: CASSYSPGLWDTEAFF. The CDR3 DNA is TGTGCCAGCAGTTACTCGCCAGGCCTATGGGACACTGAAGCTTTCTTT.

The V call is TRBV5-1, the J call TRBJ1-4, with a tentative D call TRBD1 (6 bases). Trimming stripped 0 bases from V and 14 bases from J, with 17 bases between. This CDR3 region has 14 residues. Germline CDR1 is SGHRS and CDR2 is YFSETQ. The CDR3 region has the DNA TGCGCCAGCAGCTTGGGAACAGGGACGATTCGGCTGTTTTTT. Translation gives CASSLGTGTIRLFF.

This rearrangement joins TRBV15 to TRBJ1-1; 9 bases are shared with TRBD1. The germline gives CDR1 LNHNV, CDR2 YYDKDF (reference sequence). The junction had 3 bases not matched to a gene; V was cut back by 3 bases and J by 1 base. This CDR3 has 15 residues. CDR3: CATSSGDRANTEAFF. DNA for the CDR3: TGTGCCACCAGCAGTGGGGACAGGGCGAACACTGAAGCTTTCTTT.

This chain joins TRBV5-1 and TRBJ1-3, with D uncertain. Trimming took off 8 bases at V and 2 bases at J, with 11 bases between the two ends. The CDR3 is made up of 13 amino acids. CDR1 is SGHRS, CDR2 YFSETQ, per germline. CDR3 region: CASSTAPGNTIYF. CDR3 DNA: TGCGCCAGTTCCACCGCCCCTGGAAACACCATATATTTT.

This sequence joins TRBV4-1 and TRBJ1-5, with 7 positions matching TRBD1. Germline loops: CDR1 MGHRA, CDR2 YSYEKL. The V segment lost 3 bases and the J segment 5 bases; nucleotides outside the gene matches: 7. CDR3 size: 15 residues. DNA of the CDR3: TGCGCCAGCAGCCACCTAGACAGGGACGATCAGCCCCAGCATTTT. This codes for CASSHLDRDDQPQHF.

The chain joins TRBV7-3 to TRBJ2-2, with no clear D. The CDR3 totals 15 residues. Trimming cost V 0 bases and J 4 bases, with 9 bases left between them. Germline CDR1 and CDR2: SGHTA and FQGTGA. The CDR3 loop reads CASSLTGQVTGELFF. The CDR3 DNA is TGTGCCAGCAGCTTAACCGGTCAGGTCACCGGGGAGCTGTTTTTT.

This chain connects TRBV5-1 to TRBJ1-6, with D possibly TRBD1 on 5 matching bases. The CDR3 covers 15 residues. V was pared by 1 base and J by 8 bases, with 13 bases between. The germline V gene has CDR1 SGHRS and CDR2 YFSETQ. CDR3 protein: CASSLNGGYDSPLHF. The CDR3 DNA reads TGCGCCAGCAGCTTGAACGGGGGGTATGATTCACCCCTCCACTTT. The whole variable domain, remainder taken from reference TRBV5-1 and TRBJ1-6, is KAGVTQTPRYLIKTRGQQVTLSCSPISGHRSVSWYQQTPGQGLQFLFEYFSETQRNKGNFPGRFSGRQFSNSRSEMNVSTLELGDSALYLCASSLNGGYDSPLHFGNGTRLTVT.

The V call is TRBV2, the J call TRBJ2-7; TRBD1 or TRBD2 may be the D gene (5 bases each). Germline V lookup: CDR1 SNHLY, CDR2 FYNNEI. V was pared by 6 bases and J by 6 bases, with 21 bases between. CDR3 size: 15 residues. The CDR3 protein is CASSPQPGTHSEQYF. The CDR3 nucleotides are TGTGCCAGCAGCCCCCAACCCGGGACCCACTCCGAGCAGTACTTC.

The chain uses TRBV19 and TRBJ1-1; perhaps TRBD1 as D (5 bases). The CDR3 loop spans 14 amino acids. Per germline, CDR1 LNHDA and CDR2 SQIVND (reference sequence). The V end lost 5 bases, the J end lost 4 bases, and 14 bases lay between the germline ends. CDR3 coding DNA: TGTGCCAGTAGTTCTAGGGGACGCAGCACTGAAGCTTTCTTT. This sequence encodes CASSSRGRSTEAFF.